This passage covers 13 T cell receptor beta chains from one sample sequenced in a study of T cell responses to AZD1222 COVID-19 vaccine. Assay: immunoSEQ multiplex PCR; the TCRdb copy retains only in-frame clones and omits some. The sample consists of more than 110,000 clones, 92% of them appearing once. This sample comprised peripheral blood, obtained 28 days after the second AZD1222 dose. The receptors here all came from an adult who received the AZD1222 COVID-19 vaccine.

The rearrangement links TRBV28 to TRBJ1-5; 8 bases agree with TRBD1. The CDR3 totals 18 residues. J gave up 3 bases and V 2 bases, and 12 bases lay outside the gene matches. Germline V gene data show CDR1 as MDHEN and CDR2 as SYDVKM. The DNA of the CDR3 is TGTGCCAGCAGTTTAGAGGGACGAAGACAGGGGTACAATCAGCCCCAGCATTTT. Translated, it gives CASSLEGRRQGYNQPQHF.

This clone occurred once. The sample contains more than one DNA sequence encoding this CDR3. DNA for the CDR3: TGTGCCAGTAGTAGGGCTAGCGGGAGAACAGATACGCAGTATTTT. Its protein is CASSRASGRTDTQYF. V usage is TRBV19 and J usage is TRBJ2-3, with 10 bases lining up with TRBD2. Unmatched junction bases numbered 4, after V lost 4 bases and J lost 3 bases. The CDR3 extends over 15 amino acids. Germline CDR1 LNHDA, CDR2 SQIVND (reference sequence).

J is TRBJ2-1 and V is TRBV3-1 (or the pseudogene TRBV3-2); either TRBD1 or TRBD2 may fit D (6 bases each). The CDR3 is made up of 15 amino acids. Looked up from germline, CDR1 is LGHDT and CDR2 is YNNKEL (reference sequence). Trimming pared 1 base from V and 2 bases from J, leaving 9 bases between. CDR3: CASSQVGGTYNEQFF. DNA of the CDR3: TGTGCCAGCAGCCAAGTAGGGGGGACCTACAATGAGCAGTTCTTC.

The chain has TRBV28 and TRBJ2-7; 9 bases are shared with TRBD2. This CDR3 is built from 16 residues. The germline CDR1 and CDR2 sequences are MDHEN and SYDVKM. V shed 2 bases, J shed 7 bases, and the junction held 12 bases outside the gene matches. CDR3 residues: CASSLLAGNGVGEQYF. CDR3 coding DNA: TGTGCCAGCAGTTTACTAGCGGGAAACGGGGTCGGGGAGCAGTACTTC.

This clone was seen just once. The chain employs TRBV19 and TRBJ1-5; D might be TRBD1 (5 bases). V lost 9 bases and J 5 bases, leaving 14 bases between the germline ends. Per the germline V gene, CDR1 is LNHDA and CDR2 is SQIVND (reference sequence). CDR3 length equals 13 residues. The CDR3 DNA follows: TGTGCCAGCCATTGGGACGGGGATCAGCCCCAGCATTTT. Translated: CASHWDGDQPQHF.

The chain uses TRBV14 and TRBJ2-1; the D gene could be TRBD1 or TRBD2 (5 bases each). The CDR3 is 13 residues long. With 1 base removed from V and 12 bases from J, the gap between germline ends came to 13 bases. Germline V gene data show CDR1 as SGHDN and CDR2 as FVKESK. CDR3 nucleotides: TGTGCCAGCAGCCAAGGGGGGACCTATCGGCAGTTCTTC. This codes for CASSQGGTYRQFF.

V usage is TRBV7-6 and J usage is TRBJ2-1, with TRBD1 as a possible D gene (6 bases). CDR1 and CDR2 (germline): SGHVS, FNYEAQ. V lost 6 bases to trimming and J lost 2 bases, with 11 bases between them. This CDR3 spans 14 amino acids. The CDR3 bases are TGTGCCAGCAGTTGGGGGCCTCCCTACAATGAGCAGTTCTTC. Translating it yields CASSWGPPYNEQFF.

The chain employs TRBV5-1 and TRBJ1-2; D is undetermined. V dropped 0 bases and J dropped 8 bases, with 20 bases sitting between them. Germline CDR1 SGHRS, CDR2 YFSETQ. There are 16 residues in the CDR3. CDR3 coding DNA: TGCGCCAGCAGCTTGGCGCCAGATAGGGTGGATTTGGGCTACACCTTC. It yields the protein CASSLAPDRVDLGYTF. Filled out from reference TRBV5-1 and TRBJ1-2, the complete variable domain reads KAGVTQTPRYLIKTRGQQVTLSCSPISGHRSVSWYQQTPGQGLQFLFEYFSETQRNKGNFPGRFSGRQFSNSRSEMNVSTLELGDSALYLCASSLAPDRVDLGYTFGSGTRLTVV.

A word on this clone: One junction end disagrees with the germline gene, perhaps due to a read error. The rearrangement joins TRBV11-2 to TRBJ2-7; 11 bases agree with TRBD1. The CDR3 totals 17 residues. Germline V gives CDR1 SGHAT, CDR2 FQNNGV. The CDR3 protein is CASSFLGIGQGAYEQYF. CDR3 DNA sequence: TGTGCCAGCAGCTTTTTGGGGATCGGACAGGGGGCCTATGAGCAGTACTTC.

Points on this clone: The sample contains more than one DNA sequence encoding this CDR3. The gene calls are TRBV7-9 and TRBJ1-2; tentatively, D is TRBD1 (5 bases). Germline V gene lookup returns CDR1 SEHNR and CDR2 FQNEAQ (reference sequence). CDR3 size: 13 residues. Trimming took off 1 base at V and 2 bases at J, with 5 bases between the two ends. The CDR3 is CASSLGGNYGYTF. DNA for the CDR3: TGTGCCAGCAGCTTAGGGGGGAACTATGGCTACACCTTC.

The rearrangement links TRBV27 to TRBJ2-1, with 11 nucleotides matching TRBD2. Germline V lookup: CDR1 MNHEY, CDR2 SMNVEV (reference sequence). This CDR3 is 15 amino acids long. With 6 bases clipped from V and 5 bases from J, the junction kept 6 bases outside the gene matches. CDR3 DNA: TGTGCCAGCAGATTAGCGGGAGGGCCCCACAATGAGCAGTTCTTC. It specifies CASRLAGGPHNEQFF.

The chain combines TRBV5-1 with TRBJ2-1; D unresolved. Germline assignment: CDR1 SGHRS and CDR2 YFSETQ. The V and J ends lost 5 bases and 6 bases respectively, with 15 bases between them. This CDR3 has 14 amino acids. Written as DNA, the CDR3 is TGCGCCAGCAGTAAGGACGGAACCATCAATGAGCAGTTCTTC. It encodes CASSKDGTINEQFF.

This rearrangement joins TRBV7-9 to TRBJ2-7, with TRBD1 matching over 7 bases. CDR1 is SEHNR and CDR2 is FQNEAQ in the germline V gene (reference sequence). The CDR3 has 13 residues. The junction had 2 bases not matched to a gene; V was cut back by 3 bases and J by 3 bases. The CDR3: CASSFPGGYEQYF. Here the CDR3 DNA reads TGTGCCAGCAGCTTCCCAGGGGGCTACGAGCAGTACTTC.